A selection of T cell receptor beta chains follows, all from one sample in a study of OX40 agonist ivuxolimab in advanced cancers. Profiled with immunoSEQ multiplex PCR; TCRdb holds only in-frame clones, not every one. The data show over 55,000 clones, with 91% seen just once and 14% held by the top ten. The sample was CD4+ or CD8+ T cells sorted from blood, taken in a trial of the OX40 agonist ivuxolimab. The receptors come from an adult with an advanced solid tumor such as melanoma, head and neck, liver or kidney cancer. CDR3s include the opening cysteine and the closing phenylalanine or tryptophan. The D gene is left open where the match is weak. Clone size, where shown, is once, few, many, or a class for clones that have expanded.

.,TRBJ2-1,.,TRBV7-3,CASSLYLSHEQFF,TGTGCCAGCAGCCTTTACCTTTCGCATGAGCAGTTCTTC
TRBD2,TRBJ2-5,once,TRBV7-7,CASSPGTSGETQYF,TGTGCTAGCAGCCCCGGGACTAGCGGGGAGACCCAGTACTTC
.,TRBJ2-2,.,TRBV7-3,CASAGTGGELFF,TGTGCCAGCGCCGGGACTGGCGGGGAGCTGTTTTTT
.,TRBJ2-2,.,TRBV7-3,CASSLNRGHTGELFF,TGTGCCAGCAGCTTAAATCGCGGACACACCGGGGAGCTGTTTTTT
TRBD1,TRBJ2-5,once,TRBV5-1,CASSRDRVQETQYF,TGCGCCAGCAGCCGGGACAGGGTCCAAGAGACCCAGTACTTC
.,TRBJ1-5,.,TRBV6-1,CASRLLKGSNQPQHF,TGTGCCAGCAGACTCCTAAAGGGGAGCAATCAGCCCCAGCATTTT
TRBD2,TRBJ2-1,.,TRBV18,CASSPTSGRNEQFF,TGTGCCAGCTCACCGACTAGCGGGAGGAATGAGCAGTTCTTC
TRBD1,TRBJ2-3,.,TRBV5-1,CASSESPGQIGDTQYF,TGCGCCAGCAGCGAATCTCCGGGACAGATTGGAGATACGCAGTATTTT
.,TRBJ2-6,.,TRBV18,CASSPSLAVSGANVLTF,TGTGCCAGCTCACCATCTTTAGCGGTCTCTGGGGCCAACGTCCTGACTTTC
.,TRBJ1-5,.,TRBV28,CASSVIGRGNQPQHF,TGTGCCAGCAGTGTGATCGGCCGAGGTAATCAGCCCCAGCATTTT
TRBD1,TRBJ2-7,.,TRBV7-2,CASRQDRGLFYEQYF,TGTGCCAGCAGACAAGACAGGGGGCTTTTTTACGAGCAGTACTTC
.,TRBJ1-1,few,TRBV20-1,CSAGNRGAFF,TGCAGTGCAGGGAATAGGGGAGCTTTCTTT
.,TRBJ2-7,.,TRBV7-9,CASSPVAYEQYF,TGTGCCAGCAGCCCTGTGGCCTACGAGCAGTACTTC
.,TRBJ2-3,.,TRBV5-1,CASRKGSPVTDTQYF,TGCGCCAGCAGGAAGGGTAGCCCGGTCACAGATACGCAGTATTTT
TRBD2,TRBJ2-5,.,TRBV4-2,CASSQKNSGRGLETQYF,TGTGCCAGCAGCCAAAAAAATAGCGGGAGGGGACTGGAGACCCAGTACTTC
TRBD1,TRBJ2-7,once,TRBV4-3,CASSLETGFIAEQYF,TGCGCCAGCAGCCTAGAGACAGGGTTTATTGCCGAGCAGTACTTC
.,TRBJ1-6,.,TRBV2,CASSPPGVSPLHF,TGTGCCAGCAGTCCCCCGGGGGTTTCACCCCTCCACTTT
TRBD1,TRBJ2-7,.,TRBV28,CASIAQGSTYEQYF,TGTGCCAGCATCGCACAGGGGTCAACCTACGAGCAGTACTTC
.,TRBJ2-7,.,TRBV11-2,CASSVGAYEQYF,TGTGCCAGCAGCGTCGGAGCCTACGAGCAGTACTTC
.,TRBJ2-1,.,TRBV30,CAWSLGPDNEQFF,TGTGCCTGGAGTTTGGGGCCCGACAATGAGCAGTTCTTC
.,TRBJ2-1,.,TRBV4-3,CASSQDPLNYNEQFF,TGCGCCAGCAGCCAAGATCCCCTGAACTACAATGAGCAGTTCTTC
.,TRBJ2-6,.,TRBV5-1,CASSQTGSGANVLTF,TGCGCCAGCAGCCAAACAGGTTCTGGGGCCAACGTCCTGACTTTC
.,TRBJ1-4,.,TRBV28,CASSRPPGVEKLFF,TGTGCCAGCAGCCGTCCCCCGGGTGTTGAAAAACTGTTTTTT
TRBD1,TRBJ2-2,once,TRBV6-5,CASRPTGVETGELFF,TGTGCCAGCAGGCCCACAGGGGTAGAGACCGGGGAGCTGTTTTTT
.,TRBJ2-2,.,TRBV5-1,CASSLDGRVNTGELFF,TGCGCCAGCAGCTTGGATGGCAGGGTGAACACCGGGGAGCTGTTTTTT
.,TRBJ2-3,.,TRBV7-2,CASSVGTPRALSTDTQYF,TGTGCCAGCAGCGTGGGGACACCTAGAGCCCTTAGCACAGATACGCAGTATTTT
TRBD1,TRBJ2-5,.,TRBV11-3,CASSFGDRGGGETQYF,TGTGCCAGCAGCTTCGGGGACAGGGGTGGGGGCGAGACCCAGTACTTC
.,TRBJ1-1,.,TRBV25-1,CASSEFGREAFF,TGTGCCAGCAGTGAATTCGGCAGGGAAGCTTTCTTT
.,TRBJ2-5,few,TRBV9,CASSVGGRETQYF,TGTGCCAGCAGCGTAGGGGGCAGGGAGACCCAGTACTTC
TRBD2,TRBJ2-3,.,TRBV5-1,CASNGGVAGVPDTQYF,TGCGCCAGCAACGGGGGGGTAGCGGGAGTCCCAGATACGCAGTATTTT
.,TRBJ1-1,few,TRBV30,CAGGDRNTEAFF,TGTGCCGGGGGAGACAGGAACACTGAAGCTTTCTTT
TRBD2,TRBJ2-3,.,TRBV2,CASSRGVGRAADTQYF,TGTGCCAGCAGTCGGGGGGTCGGGAGGGCGGCAGATACGCAGTATTTT
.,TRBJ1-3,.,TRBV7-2,CASSPPIGSGGPGNTIYF,TGTGCCAGCAGCCCACCAATTGGGAGCGGGGGGCCAGGAAACACCATATATTTT
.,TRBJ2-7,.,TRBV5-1,CASSSGDREQYF,TGCGCCAGCAGCTCGGGGGATCGCGAGCAGTACTTC
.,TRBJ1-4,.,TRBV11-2,CASSLEGGRTNEKLFF,TGTGCCAGCAGCTTAGAGGGGGGAAGGACTAATGAAAAACTGTTTTTT
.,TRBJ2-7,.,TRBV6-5,CASSGRAPHEQYF,TGTGCCAGCAGTGGACGGGCCCCGCACGAGCAGTACTTC
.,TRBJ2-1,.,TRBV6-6,CASSYGQPGNEQFF,TGTGCCAGCAGTTACGGACAGCCTGGGAATGAGCAGTTCTTC
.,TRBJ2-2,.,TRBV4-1,CASSQLLEATGELFF,TGCGCCAGCAGCCAACTATTGGAAGCCACCGGGGAGCTGTTTTTT
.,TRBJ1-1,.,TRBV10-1,CASSAGVRSTEAFF,TGCGCCAGCAGTGCAGGGGTTCGGAGCACTGAAGCTTTCTTT
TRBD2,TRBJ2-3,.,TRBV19,CASSSKLAGGDTQYF,TGTGCCAGTAGTTCGAAGTTAGCGGGAGGTGATACGCAGTATTTT
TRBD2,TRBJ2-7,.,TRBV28,CASSSSGRIREQYF,TGTGCCAGCAGTTCTAGCGGGAGAATCAGGGAGCAGTACTTC
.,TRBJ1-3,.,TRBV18,CASSPLYTGADGNTIYF,TGTGCCAGCTCACCACTTTATACGGGGGCAGACGGAAACACCATATATTTT
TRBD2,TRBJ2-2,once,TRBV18,CASSPGLAGPTGELFF,TGTGCCAGCTCACCGGGACTAGCGGGTCCCACCGGGGAGCTGTTTTTT
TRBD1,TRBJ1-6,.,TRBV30,CAWRQGAFNSPLHF,TGTGCCTGGAGACAGGGGGCGTTTAATTCACCCCTCCACTTT
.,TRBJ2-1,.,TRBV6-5,CASSPNRAYEQFF,TGTGCCAGCAGTCCAAACAGGGCTTATGAGCAGTTCTTC
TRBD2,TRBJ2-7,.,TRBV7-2,CASSLARGSGQYEQYF,TGTGCCAGCAGCTTAGCAAGGGGTAGCGGGCAATACGAGCAGTACTTC
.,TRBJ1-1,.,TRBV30,CAWSMPGGGFDTEAFF,TGTGCCTGGAGTATGCCCGGGGGGGGCTTCGACACTGAAGCTTTCTTT
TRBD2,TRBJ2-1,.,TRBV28,CASRSGLAGDEQFF,TGTGCCAGCAGGTCGGGACTAGCGGGAGATGAGCAGTTCTTC